The 19 T cell receptor beta chains below all came from one sample that was sequenced in a study of blood T cell repertoires in COVID-19. Some clones are missing from TCRdb's copy, which holds only in-frame ones; the method was immunoSEQ multiplex PCR. There are 100,000 to 150,000 clones in the sample; 70% to 90% occur only once, and about 1% lies in the top ten. Sample: peripheral blood. The receptors come from a woman older than 75 with acute or convalescent COVID-19.

The rearrangement joins TRBV3-1 (or the pseudogene TRBV3-2) to TRBJ1-2, with 7 positions matching TRBD1. The CDR3 spans 14 residues. V was pared by 4 bases and J by 4 bases, with 6 bases of the junction left unmatched. The germline V gene has CDR1 LGHDT and CDR2 YNNKEL (reference sequence). CDR3 nucleotide sequence: TGTGCCAGCAGCCCCCAGGGACAGATCTATGGCTACACCTTC. Its translation is CASSPQGQIYGYTF.

The rearrangement joins TRBV9 to TRBJ2-3, with 14 bases aligning to TRBD2. CDR3 length: 17 amino acids. The J segment lost 1 base and the V segment lost 4 bases, leaving 5 bases of the junction unmatched. Per the germline V gene, CDR1 is SGDLS and CDR2 is YYNGEE. The DNA for the CDR3 is TGTGCCAGCAGCCCTTTGACTAGCGGGGGGGGCACAGATACGCAGTATTTT. This encodes CASSPLTSGGGTDTQYF.

The V gene is TRBV5-1, the J gene TRBJ1-1, with no clear D. Germline lookup yields CDR1 SGHRS and CDR2 YFSETQ. The CDR3 is 13 residues long. Trimming removed 5 bases at V and 1 base at J, with 9 bases between. CDR3 in amino acids: CASSNSQNTEAFF. For the CDR3, the DNA is TGCGCCAGCAGTAATAGTCAGAACACTGAAGCTTTCTTT. The variable domain in full, completed from reference TRBV5-1 and TRBJ1-1, reads KAGVTQTPRYLIKTRGQQVTLSCSPISGHRSVSWYQQTPGQGLQFLFEYFSETQRNKGNFPGRFSGRQFSNSRSEMNVSTLELGDSALYLCASSNSQNTEAFFGQGTRLTVV.

The chain combines TRBV7-9 with TRBJ2-7; 13 bases line up with TRBD2. The CDR3 covers 14 residues. Germline-derived CDR1 and CDR2 are SEHNR and FQNEAQ (reference sequence). Unmatched junction bases numbered 2, after V lost 5 bases and J lost 4 bases. Here the CDR3 DNA reads TGTGCCAGCAGCCGGACTAGCGGGGGTTACGAGCAGTACTTC. Amino acid sequence: CASSRTSGGYEQYF.

The gene calls are TRBV28 and TRBJ1-4, with TRBD1 matching 8 bases. Per germline, CDR1 MDHEN and CDR2 SYDVKM. The CDR3 contains 14 residues. The V gene end was trimmed by 5 bases and the J gene end by 4 bases; junction bases not matched to a gene: 3. For the CDR3, the DNA is TGTGCCAGCAGTCGACAGGGGAGTAATGAAAAACTGTTTTTT. Protein product: CASSRQGSNEKLFF.

V gene TRBV28 combines with J gene TRBJ1-1; 8 positions agree with TRBD1. The V and J ends lost 11 bases and 2 bases, in that order; junction bases with no gene match: 19. Germline V gene lookup returns CDR1 MDHEN and CDR2 SYDVKM. The CDR3 has 17 residues. The chain's CDR3 is CAGSQSLTGDPNTEAFF. The DNA of the CDR3 is TGTGCCGGATCCCAATCTCTGACAGGGGATCCTAACACTGAAGCTTTCTTT.

This sequence joins TRBV21-1 and TRBJ2-2; the tabulated D call, TRBD2, remains unverified against the DNA. TRBV21-1 has pseudogene status. The CDR3 runs 18 residues. CDR3 coding DNA: TGTGCCAGCAGCAAACGGTGTAGCGGGAGCGATATGACCGGGGAGCTGTTTTTT. This codes for CASSKRCSGSDMTGELFF.

This clone turned up a few times. J is TRBJ1-5 and V is TRBV28, with a tentative D call TRBD1 (6 bases). The CDR3 consists of 17 residues. Per germline, CDR1 MDHEN and CDR2 SYDVKM. The V and J ends lost 7 bases and 2 bases respectively, with 21 bases between them. The CDR3 sequence is CASIVSWGGGGNQPQHF. CDR3 coding DNA: TGTGCCAGCATCGTTTCGTGGGGGGGCGGGGGCAATCAGCCCCAGCATTTT.

The DNA of the CDR3 is TGTGCCAGCAGTGTAAGACAGGGGAAACCGTGGACTGAAGCTTTCTTT. It is translated as CASSVRQGKPWTEAFF. V usage is TRBV6-1 and J usage is TRBJ1-1, with 8 bases fitting TRBD1. In germline, CDR1 is MNHNS, CDR2 SASEGT. This CDR3 has 16 amino acids. The V gene end was trimmed by 4 bases and the J gene end by 5 bases; junction bases not matched to a gene: 12.

The chain couples TRBV4-2 to TRBJ2-2; D is perhaps TRBD2 (5 bases). Trimming cost V 0 bases and J 7 bases, with 12 bases left between them. The CDR3 has 15 amino acids. Looked up from germline, CDR1 is LGHNA and CDR2 is YNFKEQ. The CDR3 DNA is TGTGCCAGCAGCCAAGAAAGGCGGGCGAACGGGGAGCTGTTTTTT. It codes for CASSQERRANGELFF.

This chain uses TRBV9 with TRBJ2-1; D perhaps matches TRBD2 (5 bases). The CDR3 runs 14 residues. From germline, CDR1 is SGDLS and CDR2 YYNGEE. V was trimmed by 3 bases and J by 5 bases, leaving 12 bases between them. Here the CDR3 DNA reads TGTGCCAGCAGCGACCTTGGAGGACACAATGAGCAGTTCTTC. Amino acids: CASSDLGGHNEQFF.

In this sample, this clone turned up a few times. This chain connects TRBV6-5 to TRBJ2-1; D call uncertain. The length of the CDR3 is 13 residues. Per germline, CDR1 MNHEY and CDR2 SVGAGI. V dropped 6 bases and J dropped 4 bases, with 10 bases sitting between them. The CDR3: CASSTPLYNEQFF. CDR3 coding DNA: TGTGCCAGCAGCACACCCTTATACAATGAGCAGTTCTTC.

CDR3 nucleotides: TGTGCCAGCAGCTTAGCGCATCTGGGACAGCGAAGGGATACGCAGTATTTT. It specifies CASSLAHLGQRRDTQYF. The J gene is TRBJ2-3, the V gene TRBV7-2; 7 bases line up with TRBD1. Germline loops: CDR1 SGHTA, CDR2 FQGNSA. Unmatched junction bases numbered 12, after V lost 0 bases and J lost 6 bases. The CDR3 contains 17 residues. The complete variable domain, with remaining parts taken from reference TRBV7-2 and TRBJ2-3, reads GAGVSQSPSNKVTEKGKDVELRCDPISGHTALYWYRQSLGQGLEFLIYFQGNSAPDKSGLPSDRFSAERTGGSVSTLTIQRTQQEDSAVYLCASSLAHLGQRRDTQYFGPGTRLTVL.

The rearrangement uses TRBV12-3 or TRBV12-4 and TRBJ2-5; 10 bases align to TRBD1. J was trimmed by 9 bases and V by 8 bases; bases with no gene match: 9. This CDR3 is 13 amino acids long. The CDR3 reads CASGSGQGRPQYF. CDR3 DNA sequence: TGTGCCAGCGGGTCGGGACAGGGGAGGCCCCAGTACTTC.

This clone was recorded only once. The chain joins TRBV28 to TRBJ1-6, with 7 bases aligning to TRBD1. The CDR3 consists of 18 residues. V lost 4 bases and J lost 6; bases outside the gene matches: 15. Per the germline V gene, CDR1 is MDHEN and CDR2 is SYDVKM. Written as DNA, the CDR3 is TGTGCCAGCAGTTCTATCAGACAGGGCCTCGGAGGTAATTCACCCCTCCACTTT. Translation gives CASSSIRQGLGGNSPLHF.

The V call is TRBV7-9, the J call TRBJ1-5, with 9 bases matching TRBD1. With 5 bases clipped from V and 5 bases from J, the junction kept 4 bases outside the gene matches. The germline CDR1 and CDR2 sequences are SEHNR and FQNEAQ (reference sequence). This CDR3 contains 14 residues. CDR3 bases: TGTGCCAGCAGCGCGGGACAGGGCGATCAGCCCCAGCATTTT. Translation gives CASSAGQGDQPQHF.

V is TRBV10-3 and J is TRBJ1-2; perhaps TRBD1 as D (5 bases). CDR3 size: 19 residues. The germline CDR1 and CDR2 sequences are ENHRY and SYGVKD. V shed 0 bases and J shed 0 bases, with 20 bases lying between them. CDR3 nucleotides: TGTGCCATCAGTGAGTCGTTGACCCGGGGGATATTAGCTAACTATGGCTACACCTTC. Its translation is CAISESLTRGILANYGYTF.

V is TRBV5-1 and J is TRBJ2-5, with 11 positions matching TRBD1. With V trimmed by 4 bases and J by 5 bases, 7 bases remained unmatched. Germline V gene lookup returns CDR1 SGHRS and CDR2 YFSETQ. The length of the CDR3 is 15 residues. CDR3 nucleotides: TGCGCCAGCAGCCCCGGGACAGGGGGGTGGGAGACCCAGTACTTC. This gives the protein CASSPGTGGWETQYF.

The chain combines TRBV6-1 with TRBJ1-3; D gene ambiguous. Germline CDR1 reads MNHNS; CDR2 reads SASEGT. This CDR3 contains 15 residues. The V and J ends lost 3 bases and 2 bases respectively, with 11 bases between them. The CDR3: CASSEAGFPGNTIYF. The CDR3 region has the DNA TGTGCCAGCAGTGAGGCAGGCTTCCCTGGAAACACCATATATTTT.